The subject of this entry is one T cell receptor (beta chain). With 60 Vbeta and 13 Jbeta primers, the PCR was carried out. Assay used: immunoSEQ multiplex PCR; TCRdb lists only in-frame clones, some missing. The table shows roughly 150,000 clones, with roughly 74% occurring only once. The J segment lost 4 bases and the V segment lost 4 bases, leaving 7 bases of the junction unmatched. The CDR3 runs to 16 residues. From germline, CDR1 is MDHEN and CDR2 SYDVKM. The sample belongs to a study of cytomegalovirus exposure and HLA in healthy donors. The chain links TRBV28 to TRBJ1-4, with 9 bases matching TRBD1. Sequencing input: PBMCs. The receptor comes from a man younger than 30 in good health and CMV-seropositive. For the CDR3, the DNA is TGTGCCAGCAGTTCCCCTGGGACAGGGATTAATGAAAAACTGTTTTTT. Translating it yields CASSSPGTGINEKLFF.